This T cell receptor beta chain was retrieved from a study of blood T cell repertoires in COVID-19. Study overall: Some COVID-19 samples were acute and others convalescent; all came from the United States, Italy and Spain. T cells, B-cell-depleted T cells, or PBMCs provided the cDNA or gDNA that served as material.

Generated by immunoSEQ multiplex PCR, the TCRdb table keeps only in-frame clones and is missing some. The repertoire holds roughly 500,000 clones, approximately 92% seen once, with 0.9% in the top ten. A Seattle source enrolled patients during active infection and followed them longitudinally. Trimming cost V 4 bases and J 4 bases; bases outside gene matches: 7. Germline lookup yields CDR1 SNHLY and CDR2 FYNNEI. This CDR3 region has 15 residues. This TCR was recovered from a man aged 18-30 years with COVID-19, enrolled during active disease. The gene calls are TRBV2 and TRBJ2-7; TRBD2 matches 10 bases. The specimen sequenced was peripheral blood. The CDR3 sequence: CASSGLAGVNYEQYF. The CDR3, as DNA: TGTGCCAGCAGTGGGCTAGCGGGAGTTAATTACGAGCAGTACTTC.